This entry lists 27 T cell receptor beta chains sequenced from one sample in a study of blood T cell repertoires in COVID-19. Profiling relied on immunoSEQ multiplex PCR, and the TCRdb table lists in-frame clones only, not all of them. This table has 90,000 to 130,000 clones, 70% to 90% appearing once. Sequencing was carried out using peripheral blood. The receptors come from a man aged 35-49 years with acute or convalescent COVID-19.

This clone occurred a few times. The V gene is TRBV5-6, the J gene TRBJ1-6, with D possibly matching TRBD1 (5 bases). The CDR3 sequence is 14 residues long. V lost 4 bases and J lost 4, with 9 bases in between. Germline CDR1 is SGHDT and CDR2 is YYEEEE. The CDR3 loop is CASSPTVYNSPLHF. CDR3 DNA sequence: TGTGCCAGCAGCCCGACAGTTTATAATTCACCCCTCCACTTT.

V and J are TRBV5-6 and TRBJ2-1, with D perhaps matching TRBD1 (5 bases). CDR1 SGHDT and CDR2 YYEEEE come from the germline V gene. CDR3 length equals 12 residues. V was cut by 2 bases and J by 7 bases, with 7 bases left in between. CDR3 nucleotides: TGTGCCAGCAGCTTTGCAGGGAATGAGCAGTTCTTC. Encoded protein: CASSFAGNEQFF.

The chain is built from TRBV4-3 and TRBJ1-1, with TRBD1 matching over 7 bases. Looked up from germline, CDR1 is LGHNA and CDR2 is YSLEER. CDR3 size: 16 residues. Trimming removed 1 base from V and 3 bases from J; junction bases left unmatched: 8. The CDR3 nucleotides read TGCGCCAGCAGCCAAGGCCTACAGGGGCCCTACACTGAAGCTTTCTTT. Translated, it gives CASSQGLQGPYTEAFF.

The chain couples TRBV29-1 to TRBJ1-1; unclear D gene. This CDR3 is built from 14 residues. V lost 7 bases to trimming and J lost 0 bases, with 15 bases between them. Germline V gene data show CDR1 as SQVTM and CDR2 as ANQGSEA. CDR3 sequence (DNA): TGCAGCGCCGAGGGCTTGGGGTTGAACACTGAAGCTTTCTTT. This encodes CSAEGLGLNTEAFF.

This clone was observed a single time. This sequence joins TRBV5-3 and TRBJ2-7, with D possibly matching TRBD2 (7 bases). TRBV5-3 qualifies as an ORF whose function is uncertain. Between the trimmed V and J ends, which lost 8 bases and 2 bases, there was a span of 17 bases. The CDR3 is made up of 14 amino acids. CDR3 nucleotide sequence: TGTGCCAGTCTCTGGGGGGGCGGAACCTACGAGCAGTACTTC. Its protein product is CASLWGGGTYEQYF.

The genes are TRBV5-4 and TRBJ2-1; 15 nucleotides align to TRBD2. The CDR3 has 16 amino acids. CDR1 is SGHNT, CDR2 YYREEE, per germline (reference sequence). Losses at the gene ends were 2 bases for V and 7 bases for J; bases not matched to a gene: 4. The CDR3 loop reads CASSFDGTSGRNEQFF. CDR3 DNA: TGTGCCAGCAGCTTTGATGGGACTAGCGGGAGGAATGAGCAGTTCTTC.

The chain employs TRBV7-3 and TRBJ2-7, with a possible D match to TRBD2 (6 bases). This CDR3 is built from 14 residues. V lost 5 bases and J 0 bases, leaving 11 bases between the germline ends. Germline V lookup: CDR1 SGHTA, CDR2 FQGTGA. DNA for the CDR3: TGTGCCAGCAGCCCAACTAGCAGCTCCTACGAGCAGTACTTC. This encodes CASSPTSSSYEQYF.

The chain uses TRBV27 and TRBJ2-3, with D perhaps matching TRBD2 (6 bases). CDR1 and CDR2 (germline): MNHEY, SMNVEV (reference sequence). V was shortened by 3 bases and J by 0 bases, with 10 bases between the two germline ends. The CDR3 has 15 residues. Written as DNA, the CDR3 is TGTGCCAGCAGTTTCAAGCGGGCTAGCACAGATACGCAGTATTTT. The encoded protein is CASSFKRASTDTQYF.

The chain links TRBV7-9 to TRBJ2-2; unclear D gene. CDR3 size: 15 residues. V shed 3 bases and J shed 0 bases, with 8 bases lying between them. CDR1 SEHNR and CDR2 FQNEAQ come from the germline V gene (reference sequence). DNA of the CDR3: TGTGCCAGCAGCTTCCCACTGCCGAACACCGGGGAGCTGTTTTTT. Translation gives CASSFPLPNTGELFF.

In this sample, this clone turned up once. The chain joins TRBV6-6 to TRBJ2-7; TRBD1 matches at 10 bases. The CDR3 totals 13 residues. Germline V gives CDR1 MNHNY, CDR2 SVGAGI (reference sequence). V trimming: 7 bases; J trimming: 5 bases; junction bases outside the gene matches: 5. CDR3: CASKWDRGHEQYF. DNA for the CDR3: TGTGCCAGCAAGTGGGACAGGGGTCACGAGCAGTACTTC.

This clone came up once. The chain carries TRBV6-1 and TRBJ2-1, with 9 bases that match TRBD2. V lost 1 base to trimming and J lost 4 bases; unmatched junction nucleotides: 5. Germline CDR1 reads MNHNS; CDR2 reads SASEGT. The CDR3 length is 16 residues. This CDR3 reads CASSEETSGLYNEQFF. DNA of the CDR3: TGTGCCAGCAGTGAAGAGACTAGCGGCTTATACAATGAGCAGTTCTTC.

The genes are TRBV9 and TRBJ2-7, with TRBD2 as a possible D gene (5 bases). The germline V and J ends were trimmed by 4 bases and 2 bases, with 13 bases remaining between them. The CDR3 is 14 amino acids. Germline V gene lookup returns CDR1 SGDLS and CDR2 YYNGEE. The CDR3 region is CASSPRGPTYEQYF. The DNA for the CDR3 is TGTGCCAGCAGCCCCCGGGGTCCCACCTACGAGCAGTACTTC.

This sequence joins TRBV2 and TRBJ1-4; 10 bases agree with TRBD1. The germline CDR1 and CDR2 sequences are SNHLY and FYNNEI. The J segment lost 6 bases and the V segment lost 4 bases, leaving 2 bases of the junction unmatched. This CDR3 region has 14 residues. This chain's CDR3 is CASSGDRGHEKLFF. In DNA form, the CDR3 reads TGTGCCAGCAGTGGAGACAGGGGGCATGAAAAACTGTTTTTT.

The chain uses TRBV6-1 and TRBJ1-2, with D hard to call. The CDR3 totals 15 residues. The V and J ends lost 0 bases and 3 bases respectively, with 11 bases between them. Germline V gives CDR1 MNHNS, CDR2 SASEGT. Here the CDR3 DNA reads TGTGCCAGCAGTGAAGCAGAAGTCACTTACTATGGCTACACCTTC. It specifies CASSEAEVTYYGYTF.

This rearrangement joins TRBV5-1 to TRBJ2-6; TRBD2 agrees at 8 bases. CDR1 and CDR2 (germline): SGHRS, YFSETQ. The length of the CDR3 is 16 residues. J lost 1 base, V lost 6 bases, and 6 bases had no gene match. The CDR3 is CASNPGGASGANVLTF. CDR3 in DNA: TGCGCCAGCAACCCCGGGGGGGCATCTGGGGCCAACGTCCTGACTTTC.

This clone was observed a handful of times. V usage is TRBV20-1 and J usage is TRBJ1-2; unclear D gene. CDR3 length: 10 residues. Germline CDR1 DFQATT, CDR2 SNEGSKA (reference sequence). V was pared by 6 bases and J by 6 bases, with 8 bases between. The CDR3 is CSAEADGYTF. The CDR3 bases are TGCAGTGCCGAGGCGGATGGCTACACCTTC.

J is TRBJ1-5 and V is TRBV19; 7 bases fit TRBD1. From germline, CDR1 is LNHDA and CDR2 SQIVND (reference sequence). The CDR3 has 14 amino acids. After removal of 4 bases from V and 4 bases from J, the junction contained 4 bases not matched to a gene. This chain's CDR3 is CASSKDRLNQPQHF. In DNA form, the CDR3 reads TGTGCCAGTAGTAAGGACAGGCTAAATCAGCCCCAGCATTTT.

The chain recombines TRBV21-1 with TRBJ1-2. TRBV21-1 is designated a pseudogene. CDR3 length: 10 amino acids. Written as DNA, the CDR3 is TGTGCCAGCAGCAAAGATCCCATCTACTTC. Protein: CASSKDPIYF.

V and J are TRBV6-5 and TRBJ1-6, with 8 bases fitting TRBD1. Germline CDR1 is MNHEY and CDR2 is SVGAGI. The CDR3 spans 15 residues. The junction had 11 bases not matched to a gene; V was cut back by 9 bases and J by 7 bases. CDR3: CASRTGINRNSPLHF. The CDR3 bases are TGTGCCAGTAGGACAGGGATCAATAGGAATTCACCCCTCCACTTT.

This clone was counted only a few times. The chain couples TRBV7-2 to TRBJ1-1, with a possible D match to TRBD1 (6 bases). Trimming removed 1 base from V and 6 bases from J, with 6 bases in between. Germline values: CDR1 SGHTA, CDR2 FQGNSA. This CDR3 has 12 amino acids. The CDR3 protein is CASSLGGPEAFF. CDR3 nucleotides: TGTGCCAGCAGCTTAGGGGGGCCTGAAGCTTTCTTT. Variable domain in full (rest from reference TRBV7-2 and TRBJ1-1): GAGVSQSPSNKVTEKGKDVELRCDPISGHTALYWYRQSLGQGLEFLIYFQGNSAPDKSGLPSDRFSAERTGGSVSTLTIQRTQQEDSAVYLCASSLGGPEAFFGQGTRLTVV.

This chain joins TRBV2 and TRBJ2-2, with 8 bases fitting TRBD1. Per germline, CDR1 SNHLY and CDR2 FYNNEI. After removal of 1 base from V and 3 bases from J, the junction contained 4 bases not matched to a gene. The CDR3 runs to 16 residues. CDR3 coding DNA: TGTGCCAGCAGTGAAGGCAGGGGGCTTGACACCGGGGAGCTGTTTTTT. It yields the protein CASSEGRGLDTGELFF.

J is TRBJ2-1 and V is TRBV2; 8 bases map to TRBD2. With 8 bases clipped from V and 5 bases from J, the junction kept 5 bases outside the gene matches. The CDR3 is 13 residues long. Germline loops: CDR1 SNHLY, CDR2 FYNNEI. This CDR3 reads CASEVAGHNEQFF. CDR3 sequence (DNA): TGTGCCAGCGAGGTAGCGGGACACAATGAGCAGTTCTTC.

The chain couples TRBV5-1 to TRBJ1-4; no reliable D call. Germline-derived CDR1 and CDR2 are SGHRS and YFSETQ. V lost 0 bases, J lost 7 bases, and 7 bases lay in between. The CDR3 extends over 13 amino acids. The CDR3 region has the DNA TGCGCCAGCAGCTTGGGTGCGAGTGAAAAACTGTTTTTT. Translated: CASSLGASEKLFF.

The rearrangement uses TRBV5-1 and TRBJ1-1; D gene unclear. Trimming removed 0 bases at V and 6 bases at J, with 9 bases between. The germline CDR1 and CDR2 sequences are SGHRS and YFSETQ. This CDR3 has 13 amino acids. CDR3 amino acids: CASSLARYAEAFF. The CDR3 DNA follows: TGCGCCAGCAGCTTGGCCCGGTACGCTGAAGCTTTCTTT.

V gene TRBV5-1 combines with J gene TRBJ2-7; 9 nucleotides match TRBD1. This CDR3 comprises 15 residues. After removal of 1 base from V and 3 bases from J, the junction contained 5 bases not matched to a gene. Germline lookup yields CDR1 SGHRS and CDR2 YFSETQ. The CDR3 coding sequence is TGCGCCAGCAGCTTGTGGACAGGGGTTGGCTACGAGCAGTACTTC. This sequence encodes CASSLWTGVGYEQYF. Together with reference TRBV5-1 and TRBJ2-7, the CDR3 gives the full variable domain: KAGVTQTPRYLIKTRGQQVTLSCSPISGHRSVSWYQQTPGQGLQFLFEYFSETQRNKGNFPGRFSGRQFSNSRSEMNVSTLELGDSALYLCASSLWTGVGYEQYFGPGTRLTVT.

In nucleotides, the CDR3 is TGTGCCAGCAGCGATCATCAGAACTATGGCTACACCTTC. Translated: CASSDHQNYGYTF. The chain carries TRBV28 and TRBJ1-2; D call uncertain. CDR3 length: 13 residues. In germline, CDR1 is MDHEN, CDR2 SYDVKM. Trimming took off 6 bases at V and 2 bases at J, with 10 bases between the two ends.

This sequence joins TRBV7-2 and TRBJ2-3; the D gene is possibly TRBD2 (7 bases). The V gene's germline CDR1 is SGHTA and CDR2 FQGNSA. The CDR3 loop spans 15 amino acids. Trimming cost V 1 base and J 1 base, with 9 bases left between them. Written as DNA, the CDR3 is TGTGCCAGCAGCTTAGGGCGGGGGCGCACAGATACGCAGTATTTT. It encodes CASSLGRGRTDTQYF.